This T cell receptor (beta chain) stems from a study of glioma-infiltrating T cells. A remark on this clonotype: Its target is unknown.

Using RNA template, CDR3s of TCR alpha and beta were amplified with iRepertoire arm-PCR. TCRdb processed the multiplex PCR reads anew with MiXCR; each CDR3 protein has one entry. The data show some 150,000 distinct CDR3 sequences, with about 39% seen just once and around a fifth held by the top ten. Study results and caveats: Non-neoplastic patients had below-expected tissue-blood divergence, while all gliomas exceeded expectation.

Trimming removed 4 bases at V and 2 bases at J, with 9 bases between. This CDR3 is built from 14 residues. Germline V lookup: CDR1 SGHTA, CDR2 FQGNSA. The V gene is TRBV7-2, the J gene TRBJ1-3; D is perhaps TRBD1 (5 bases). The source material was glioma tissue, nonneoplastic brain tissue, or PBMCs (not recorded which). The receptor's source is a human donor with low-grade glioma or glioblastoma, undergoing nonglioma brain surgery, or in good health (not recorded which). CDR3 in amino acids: CASSSPGAGNTIYF. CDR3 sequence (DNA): TGTGCCAGCAGCTCTCCGGGGGCTGGAAACACCATATATTTT. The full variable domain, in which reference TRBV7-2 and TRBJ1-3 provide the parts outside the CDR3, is GAGVSQSPSNKVTEKGKDVELRCDPISGHTALYWYRQSLGQGLEFLIYFQGNSAPDKSGLPSDRFSAERTGGSVSTLTIQRTQQEDSAVYLCASSSPGAGNTIYFGEGSWLTVV.